What follows are 8 T cell receptor beta chains derived from one specimen sequenced in a study of blood T cell repertoires in COVID-19. The method was immunoSEQ multiplex PCR; TCRdb's version includes in-frame clones alone and lacks a portion of them. The table has around 280,000 clones, approximately 86% seen once. The specimen sequenced was peripheral blood. These receptors originate from a woman between 50 and 59 years old with active or convalescent COVID-19.

The chain links TRBV5-1 to TRBJ1-1, with TRBD1 as a possible D gene (6 bases). The CDR3 spans 15 residues. V was trimmed by 0 bases and J by 3 bases, leaving 12 bases between them. Germline lookup yields CDR1 SGHRS and CDR2 YFSETQ. As DNA, the CDR3 is TGCGCCAGCAGCTTGGTGGGGGCGGGGGACACTGAAGCTTTCTTT. Its protein is CASSLVGAGDTEAFF.

The rearrangement joins TRBV18 to TRBJ2-3, with TRBD1 matching 8 bases. Losses at the gene ends were 6 bases for V and 0 bases for J; bases not matched to a gene: 5. CDR3 size: 15 residues. Per germline, CDR1 KGHSH and CDR2 LQKENI. This CDR3 is CASSSTGGSTDTQYF. The CDR3 DNA reads TGTGCCAGCTCCTCAACAGGGGGAAGCACAGATACGCAGTATTTT.

The chain uses TRBV6-5 and TRBJ1-1, with unresolved D. The V end was cut by 7 bases, the J end by 3 bases, with 18 bases between. The CDR3 covers 15 residues. Germline V gene lookup returns CDR1 MNHEY and CDR2 SVGAGI. The CDR3 reads CASTSNYGTDTEAFF. CDR3 in DNA: TGTGCCAGCACCTCGAACTATGGTACGGACACTGAAGCTTTCTTT.

A few counts support this clone. V gene TRBV5-1 combines with J gene TRBJ2-7, with 9 bases identical to TRBD2. The V and J ends lost 2 bases and 2 bases, in that order; junction bases with no gene match: 5. The germline V gene has CDR1 SGHRS and CDR2 YFSETQ. There are 15 residues in the CDR3. CDR3 in amino acids: CASSFFSGSPYEQYF. DNA of the CDR3: TGCGCCAGCAGCTTTTTTAGCGGGAGCCCCTACGAGCAGTACTTC. The variable domain in full, completed from reference TRBV5-1 and TRBJ2-7, reads KAGVTQTPRYLIKTRGQQVTLSCSPISGHRSVSWYQQTPGQGLQFLFEYFSETQRNKGNFPGRFSGRQFSNSRSEMNVSTLELGDSALYLCASSFFSGSPYEQYFGPGTRLTVT.

The chain recombines TRBV5-1 with TRBJ2-1, with 12 bases matching TRBD2. The V gene's germline CDR1 is SGHRS and CDR2 YFSETQ. V trimming: 0 bases; J trimming: 6 bases; junction bases outside the gene matches: 4. The CDR3 consists of 16 residues. The DNA of the CDR3 is TGCGCCAGCAGCTTGGCGGCTAGCGGGAGGGGCAATGAGCAGTTCTTC. Protein product: CASSLAASGRGNEQFF.

The chain combines TRBV5-4 with TRBJ2-1; TRBD2 aligns across 7 bases. Germline CDR1 and CDR2: SGHNT and YYREEE (reference sequence). V lost 3 bases and J lost 4; bases outside the gene matches: 22. CDR3 length: 20 residues. CDR3 nucleotides: TGTGCCAGCAGCTCTCCGGGGCGGGAGTCCGTAAATGGCCCATACAATGAGCAGTTCTTC. Its protein product is CASSSPGRESVNGPYNEQFF.

The J gene is TRBJ1-1, the V gene TRBV10-2, with D perhaps matching TRBD1 (5 bases). The V end was cut by 4 bases, the J end by 1 base, with 7 bases between. Germline V gene lookup returns CDR1 WSHSY and CDR2 SAAADI. There are 13 residues in the CDR3. CDR3 amino acids: CASSGQGNTEAFF. CDR3 DNA: TGCGCCAGCAGTGGGCAGGGGAACACTGAAGCTTTCTTT.

The chain links TRBV28 to TRBJ2-3, with a tentative D call TRBD2 (5 bases). Trimming took 8 bases from V and 2 from J, leaving 11 bases between them. Germline CDR1 reads MDHEN; CDR2 reads SYDVKM. CDR3 size: 13 residues. CDR3 bases: TGTGCCAGCGGTCCAGCGGTCACAGATACGCAGTATTTT. It yields the protein CASGPAVTDTQYF.